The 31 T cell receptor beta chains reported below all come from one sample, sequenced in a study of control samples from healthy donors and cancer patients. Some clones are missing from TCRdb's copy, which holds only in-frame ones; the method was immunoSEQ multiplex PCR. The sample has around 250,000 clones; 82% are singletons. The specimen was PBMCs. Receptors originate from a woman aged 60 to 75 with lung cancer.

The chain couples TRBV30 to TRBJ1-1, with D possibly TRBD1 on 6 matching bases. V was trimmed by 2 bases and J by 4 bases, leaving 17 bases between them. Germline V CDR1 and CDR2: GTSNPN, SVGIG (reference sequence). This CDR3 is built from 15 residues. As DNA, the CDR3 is TGTGCCTGGAGTAGCCCTAACAGGGAGGGCACTGAAGCTTTCTTT. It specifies CAWSSPNREGTEAFF.

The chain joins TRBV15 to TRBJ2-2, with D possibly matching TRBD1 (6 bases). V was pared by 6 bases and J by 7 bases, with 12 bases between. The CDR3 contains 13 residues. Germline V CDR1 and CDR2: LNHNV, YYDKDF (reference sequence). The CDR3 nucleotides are TGTGCCACCAGGCAACAGGGATTCGGGGAGCTGTTTTTT. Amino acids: CATRQQGFGELFF.

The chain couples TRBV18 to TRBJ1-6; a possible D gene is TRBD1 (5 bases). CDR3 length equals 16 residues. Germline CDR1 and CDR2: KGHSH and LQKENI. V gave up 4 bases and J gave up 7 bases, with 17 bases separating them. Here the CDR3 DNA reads TGTGCCAGCTCACAGGGACTGACGTCGGGGAATTCACCCCTCCACTTT. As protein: CASSQGLTSGNSPLHF.

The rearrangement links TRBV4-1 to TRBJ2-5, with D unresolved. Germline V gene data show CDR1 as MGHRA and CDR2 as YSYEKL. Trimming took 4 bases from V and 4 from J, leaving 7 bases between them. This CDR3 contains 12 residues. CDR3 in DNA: TGCGCCAGCAGCCCCCTGGGAGAGACCCAGTACTTC. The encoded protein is CASSPLGETQYF.

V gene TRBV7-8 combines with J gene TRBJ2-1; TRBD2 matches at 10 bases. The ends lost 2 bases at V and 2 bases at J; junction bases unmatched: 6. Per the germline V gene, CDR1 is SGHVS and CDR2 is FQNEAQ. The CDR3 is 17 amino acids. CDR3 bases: TGTGCCAGCAGCTTACCCCTAGCGGGGGCTACCTACAATGAGCAGTTCTTC. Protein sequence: CASSLPLAGATYNEQFF.

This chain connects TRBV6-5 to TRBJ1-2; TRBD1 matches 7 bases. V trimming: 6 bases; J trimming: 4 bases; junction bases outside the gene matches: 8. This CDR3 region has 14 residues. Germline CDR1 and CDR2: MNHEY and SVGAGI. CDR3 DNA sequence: TGTGCCAGCAGGCGACAGGGAGGAGGCTATGGCTACACCTTC. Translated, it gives CASRRQGGGYGYTF.

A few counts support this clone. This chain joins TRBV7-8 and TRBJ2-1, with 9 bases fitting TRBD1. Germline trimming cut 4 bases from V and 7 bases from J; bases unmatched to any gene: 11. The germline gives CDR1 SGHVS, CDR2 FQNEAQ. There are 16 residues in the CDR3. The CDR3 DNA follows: TGTGCCAGCAGCTCAGGACCCGGGACAGGGAGGAATGAGCAGTTCTTC. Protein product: CASSSGPGTGRNEQFF.

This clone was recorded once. The CDR3 DNA sequence: TGTGCCATCAGTGCCACAGGGTATGAAAAACTGTTTTTT. As protein: CAISATGYEKLFF. The chain links TRBV10-3 to TRBJ1-4, with D possibly TRBD1 on 6 matching bases. The germline CDR1 and CDR2 sequences are ENHRY and SYGVKD. The CDR3 extends over 13 amino acids. The germline V and J ends were trimmed by 4 bases and 6 bases, with 9 bases remaining between them.

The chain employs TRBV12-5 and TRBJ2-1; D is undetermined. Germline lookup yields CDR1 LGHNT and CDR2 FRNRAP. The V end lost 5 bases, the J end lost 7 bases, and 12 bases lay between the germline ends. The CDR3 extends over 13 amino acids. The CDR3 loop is CASGPSTDNEQFF. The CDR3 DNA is TGTGCTAGTGGTCCATCTACTGATAATGAGCAGTTCTTC.

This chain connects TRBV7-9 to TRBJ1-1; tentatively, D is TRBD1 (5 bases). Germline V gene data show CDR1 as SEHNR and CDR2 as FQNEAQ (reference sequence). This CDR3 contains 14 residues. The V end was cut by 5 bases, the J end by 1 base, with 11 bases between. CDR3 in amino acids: CASSAQGTNTEAFF. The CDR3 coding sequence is TGTGCCAGCAGCGCCCAGGGCACGAACACTGAAGCTTTCTTT.

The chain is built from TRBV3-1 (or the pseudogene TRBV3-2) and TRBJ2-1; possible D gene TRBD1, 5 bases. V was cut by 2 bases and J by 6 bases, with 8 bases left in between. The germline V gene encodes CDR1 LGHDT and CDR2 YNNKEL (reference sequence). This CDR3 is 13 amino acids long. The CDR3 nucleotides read TGTGCCAGCAGCCAATTGGACACCAATGAGCAGTTCTTC. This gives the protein CASSQLDTNEQFF.

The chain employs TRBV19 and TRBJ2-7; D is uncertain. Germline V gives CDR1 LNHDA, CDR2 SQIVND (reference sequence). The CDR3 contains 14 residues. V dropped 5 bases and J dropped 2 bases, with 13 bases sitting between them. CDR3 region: CASSVQEDPYEQYF. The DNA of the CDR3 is TGTGCCAGTAGTGTTCAAGAGGATCCCTACGAGCAGTACTTC. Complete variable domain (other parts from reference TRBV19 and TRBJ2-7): DGGITQSPKYLFRKEGQNVTLSCEQNLNHDAMYWYRQDPGQGLRLIYYSQIVNDFQKGDIAEGYSVSREKKESFPLTVTSAQKNPTAFYLCASSVQEDPYEQYFGPGTRLTVT.

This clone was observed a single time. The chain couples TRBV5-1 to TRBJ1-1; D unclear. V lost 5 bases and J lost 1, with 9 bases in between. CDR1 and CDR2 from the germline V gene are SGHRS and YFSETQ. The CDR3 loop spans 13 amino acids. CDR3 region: CASRRGENTEAFF. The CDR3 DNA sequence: TGCGCCAGCAGACGAGGAGAGAACACTGAAGCTTTCTTT. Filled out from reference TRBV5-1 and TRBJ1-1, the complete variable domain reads KAGVTQTPRYLIKTRGQQVTLSCSPISGHRSVSWYQQTPGQGLQFLFEYFSETQRNKGNFPGRFSGRQFSNSRSEMNVSTLELGDSALYLCASRRGENTEAFFGQGTRLTVV.

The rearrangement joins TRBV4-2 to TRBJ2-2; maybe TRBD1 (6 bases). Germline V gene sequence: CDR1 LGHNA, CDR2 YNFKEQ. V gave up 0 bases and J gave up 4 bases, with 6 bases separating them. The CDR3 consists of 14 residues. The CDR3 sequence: CASSQEQGTGELFF. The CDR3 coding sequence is TGTGCCAGCAGCCAAGAACAGGGCACCGGGGAGCTGTTTTTT.

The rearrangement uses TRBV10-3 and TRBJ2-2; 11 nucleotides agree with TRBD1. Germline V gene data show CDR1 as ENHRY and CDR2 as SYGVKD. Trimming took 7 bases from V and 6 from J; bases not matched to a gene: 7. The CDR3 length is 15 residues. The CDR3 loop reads CAIKVGTGGAGELFF. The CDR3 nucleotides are TGTGCCATCAAGGTGGGGACAGGGGGTGCCGGGGAGCTGTTTTTT.

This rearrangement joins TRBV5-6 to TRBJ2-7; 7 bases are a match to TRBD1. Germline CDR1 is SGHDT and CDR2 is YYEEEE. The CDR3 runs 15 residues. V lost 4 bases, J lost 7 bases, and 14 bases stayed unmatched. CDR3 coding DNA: TGTGCCAGCAGCCCACGGACGGGACAGCGCTTGGAGCAGTACTTC. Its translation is CASSPRTGQRLEQYF.

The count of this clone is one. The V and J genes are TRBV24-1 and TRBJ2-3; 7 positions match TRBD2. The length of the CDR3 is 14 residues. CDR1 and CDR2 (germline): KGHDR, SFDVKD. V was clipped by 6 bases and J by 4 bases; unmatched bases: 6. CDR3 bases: TGTGCCACCAGTTCGAGCGGGAAGGCAGATACGCAGTATTTT. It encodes CATSSSGKADTQYF.

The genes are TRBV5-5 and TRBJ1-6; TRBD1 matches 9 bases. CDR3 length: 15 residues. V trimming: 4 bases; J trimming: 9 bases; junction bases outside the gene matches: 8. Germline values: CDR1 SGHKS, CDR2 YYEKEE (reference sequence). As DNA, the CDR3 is TGTGCCAGCAGCCGGAAGACAGGGGGAAGTTCACCCCTCCACTTT. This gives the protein CASSRKTGGSSPLHF.

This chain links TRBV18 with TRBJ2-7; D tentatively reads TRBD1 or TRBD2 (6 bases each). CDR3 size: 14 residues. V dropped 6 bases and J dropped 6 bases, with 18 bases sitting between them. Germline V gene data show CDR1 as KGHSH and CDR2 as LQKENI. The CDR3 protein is CASSTRGLILEQYF. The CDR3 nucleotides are TGTGCCAGCTCCACCCGGGGGCTAATTCTCGAGCAGTACTTC.

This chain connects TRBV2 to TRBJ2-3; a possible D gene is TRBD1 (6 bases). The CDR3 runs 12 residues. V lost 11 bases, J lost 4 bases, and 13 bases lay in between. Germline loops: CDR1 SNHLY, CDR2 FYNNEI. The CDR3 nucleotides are TGTGCCGTCGGTGAGGGGGCAGATACGCAGTATTTT. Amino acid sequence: CAVGEGADTQYF.

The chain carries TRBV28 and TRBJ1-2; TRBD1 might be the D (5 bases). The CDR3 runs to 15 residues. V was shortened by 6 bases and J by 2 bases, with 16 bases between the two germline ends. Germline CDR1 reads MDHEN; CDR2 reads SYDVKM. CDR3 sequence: CASRGEGQGNYGYTF. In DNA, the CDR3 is TGTGCCAGCAGGGGGGAAGGACAAGGAAACTATGGCTACACCTTC.

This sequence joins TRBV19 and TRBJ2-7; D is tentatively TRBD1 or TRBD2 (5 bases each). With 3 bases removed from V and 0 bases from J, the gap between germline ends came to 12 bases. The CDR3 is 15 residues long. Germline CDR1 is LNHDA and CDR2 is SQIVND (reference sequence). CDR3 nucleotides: TGTGCCAGTAGTATTGGGTCCGGGGCCTCCTACGAGCAGTACTTC. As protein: CASSIGSGASYEQYF.

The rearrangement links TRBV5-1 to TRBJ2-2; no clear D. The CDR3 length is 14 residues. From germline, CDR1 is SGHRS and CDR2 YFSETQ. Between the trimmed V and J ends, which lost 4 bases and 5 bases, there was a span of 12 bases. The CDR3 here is CASSLEARTGELFF. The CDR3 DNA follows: TGCGCCAGCAGCCTTGAGGCGCGGACCGGGGAGCTGTTTTTT. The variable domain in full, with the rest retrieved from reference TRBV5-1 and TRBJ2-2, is KAGVTQTPRYLIKTRGQQVTLSCSPISGHRSVSWYQQTPGQGLQFLFEYFSETQRNKGNFPGRFSGRQFSNSRSEMNVSTLELGDSALYLCASSLEARTGELFFGEGSRLTVL.

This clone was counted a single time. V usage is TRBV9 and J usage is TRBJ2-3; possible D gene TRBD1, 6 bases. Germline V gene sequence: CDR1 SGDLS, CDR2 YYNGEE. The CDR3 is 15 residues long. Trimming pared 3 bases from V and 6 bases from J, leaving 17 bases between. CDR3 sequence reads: CASSARQDYRDTQYF. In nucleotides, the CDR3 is TGTGCCAGCAGCGCTCGACAGGATTACAGGGATACGCAGTATTTT.

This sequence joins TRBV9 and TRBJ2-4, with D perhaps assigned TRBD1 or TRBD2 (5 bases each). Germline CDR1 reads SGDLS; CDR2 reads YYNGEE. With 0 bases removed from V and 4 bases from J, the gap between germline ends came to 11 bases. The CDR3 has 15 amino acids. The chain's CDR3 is CASSVDGALKNIQYF. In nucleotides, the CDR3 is TGTGCCAGCAGCGTAGACGGGGCCCTAAAAAACATTCAGTACTTC. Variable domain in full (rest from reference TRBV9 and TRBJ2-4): DSGVTQTPKHLITATGQRVTLRCSPRSGDLSVYWYQQSLDQGLQFLIQYYNGEERAKGNILERFSAQQFPDLHSELNLSSLELGDSALYFCASSVDGALKNIQYFGAGTRLSVL.

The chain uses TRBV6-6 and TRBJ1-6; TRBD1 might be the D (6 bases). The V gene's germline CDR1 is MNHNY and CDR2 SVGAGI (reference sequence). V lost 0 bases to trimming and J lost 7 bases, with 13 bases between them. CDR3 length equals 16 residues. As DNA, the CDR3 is TGTGCCAGCAGTTACTCGCAGGGGTACAACAATTCACCCCTCCACTTT. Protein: CASSYSQGYNNSPLHF.

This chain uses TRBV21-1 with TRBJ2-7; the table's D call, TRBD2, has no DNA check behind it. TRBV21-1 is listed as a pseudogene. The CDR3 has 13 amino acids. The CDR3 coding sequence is TGTGCCAGCAGCAAGTGTTACTCTCACGAGCAGTACTTC. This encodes CASSKCYSHEQYF.

The CDR3 coding sequence is TGCGCCAGCAGCGATACCTACGAGCAGTACTTC. Its translation: CASSDTYEQYF. V gene TRBV4-1 combines with J gene TRBJ2-7; D is undetermined. CDR1 is MGHRA, CDR2 YSYEKL, per germline. V dropped 5 bases and J dropped 2 bases, with 4 bases sitting between them. The CDR3 extends over 11 amino acids.

This chain's CDR3 is CATSDHTSGTRETQYF. CDR3 DNA sequence: TGTGCCACCAGTGATCACACTTCCGGGACAAGGGAGACCCAGTACTTC. The rearrangement uses TRBV24-1 and TRBJ2-5; D is possibly TRBD1 (6 bases). CDR3 length: 16 residues. The germline CDR1 and CDR2 sequences are KGHDR and SFDVKD. The V gene lost 3 bases and the J gene lost 5 bases, with 18 bases spanning the gap.

The CDR3 spells CASTTGAGDTDEQFF. The CDR3 DNA follows: TGCGCCTCTACGACCGGCGCGGGAGATACAGATGAGCAGTTCTTC. This chain connects TRBV5-1 to TRBJ2-1; 7 bases are a match to TRBD2. Germline loops: CDR1 SGHRS, CDR2 YFSETQ. The CDR3 sequence is 15 residues long. The V segment lost 10 bases and the J segment 8 bases; nucleotides outside the gene matches: 18.

The CDR3 DNA follows: TGTGCCAGCAGCTTGAAACTAGCGGGAAAAGAGACCCAGTACTTC. It is translated as CASSLKLAGKETQYF. The chain has TRBV5-4 and TRBJ2-5, with 10 bases aligning to TRBD2. CDR1 is SGHNT, CDR2 YYREEE, per germline (reference sequence). J was trimmed by 3 bases and V by 1 base; bases with no gene match: 3. There are 15 residues in the CDR3.